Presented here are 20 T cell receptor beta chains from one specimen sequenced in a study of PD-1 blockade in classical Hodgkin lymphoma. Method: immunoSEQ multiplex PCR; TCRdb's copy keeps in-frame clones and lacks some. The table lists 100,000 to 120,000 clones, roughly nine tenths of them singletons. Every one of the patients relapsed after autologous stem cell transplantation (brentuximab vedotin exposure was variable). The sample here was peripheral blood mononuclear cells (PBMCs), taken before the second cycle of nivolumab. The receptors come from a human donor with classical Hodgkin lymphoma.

The CDR3 spells CAWTVGRGGTGFYNEQFF. CDR3 nucleotides: TGTGCCTGGACCGTAGGTAGGGGTGGGACAGGGTTTTACAATGAGCAGTTCTTC. This chain connects TRBV30 to TRBJ2-1; 9 nucleotides align to TRBD1. Germline loops: CDR1 GTSNPN, CDR2 SVGIG (reference sequence). V shed 4 bases, J shed 4 bases, and the junction held 17 bases outside the gene matches. The CDR3 consists of 18 residues.

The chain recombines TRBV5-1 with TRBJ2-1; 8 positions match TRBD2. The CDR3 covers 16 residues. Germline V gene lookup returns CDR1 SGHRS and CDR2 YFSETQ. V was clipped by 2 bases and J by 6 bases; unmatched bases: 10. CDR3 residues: CASSFNGRAGPNEQFF. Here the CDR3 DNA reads TGCGCCAGCAGCTTCAACGGGAGGGCCGGACCCAATGAGCAGTTCTTC.

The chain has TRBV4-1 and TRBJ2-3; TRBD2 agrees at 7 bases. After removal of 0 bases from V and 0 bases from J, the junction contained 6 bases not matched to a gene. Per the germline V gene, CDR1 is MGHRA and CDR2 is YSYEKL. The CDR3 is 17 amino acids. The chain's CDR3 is CASSQDSLAASTDTQYF. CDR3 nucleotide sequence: TGCGCCAGCAGCCAAGATTCTCTAGCGGCCAGCACAGATACGCAGTATTTT.

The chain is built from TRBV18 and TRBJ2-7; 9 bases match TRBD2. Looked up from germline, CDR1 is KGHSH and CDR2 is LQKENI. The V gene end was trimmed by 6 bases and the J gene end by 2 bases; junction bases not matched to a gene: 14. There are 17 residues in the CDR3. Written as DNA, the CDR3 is TGTGCCAGCTCCCAACTGATTAGCGGGAGAGGCGCCTACGAGCAGTACTTC. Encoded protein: CASSQLISGRGAYEQYF.

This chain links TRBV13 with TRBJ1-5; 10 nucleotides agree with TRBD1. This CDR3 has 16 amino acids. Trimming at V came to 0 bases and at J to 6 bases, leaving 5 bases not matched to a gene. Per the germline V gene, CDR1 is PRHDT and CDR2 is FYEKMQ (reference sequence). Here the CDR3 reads CASSLGPGQGSQPQHF. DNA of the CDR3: TGTGCCAGCAGCTTAGGCCCGGGACAGGGGTCTCAGCCCCAGCATTTT. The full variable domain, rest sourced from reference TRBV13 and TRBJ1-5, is AAGVIQSPRHLIKEKRETATLKCYPIPRHDTVYWYQQGPGQDPQFLISFYEKMQSDKGSIPDRFSAQQFSDYHSELNMSSLELGDSALYFCASSLGPGQGSQPQHFGDGTRLSIL.

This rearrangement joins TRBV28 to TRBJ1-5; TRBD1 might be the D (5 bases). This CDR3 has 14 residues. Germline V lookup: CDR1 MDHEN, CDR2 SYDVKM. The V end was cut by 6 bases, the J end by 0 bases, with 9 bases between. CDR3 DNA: TGTGCCAGCAGGACAGTAAATAGCAATCAGCCCCAGCATTTT. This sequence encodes CASRTVNSNQPQHF.

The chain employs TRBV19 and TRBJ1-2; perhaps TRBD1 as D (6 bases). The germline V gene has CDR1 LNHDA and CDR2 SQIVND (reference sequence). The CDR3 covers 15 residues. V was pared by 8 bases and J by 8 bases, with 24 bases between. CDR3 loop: CASQRGGSEVRGYTF. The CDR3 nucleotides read TGTGCCAGTCAAAGGGGGGGCTCGGAGGTGCGAGGCTACACCTTC.

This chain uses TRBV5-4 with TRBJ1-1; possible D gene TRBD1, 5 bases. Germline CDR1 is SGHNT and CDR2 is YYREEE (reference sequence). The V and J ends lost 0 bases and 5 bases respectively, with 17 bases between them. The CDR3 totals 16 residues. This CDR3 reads CASSLDLGRAGTEAFF. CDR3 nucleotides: TGTGCCAGCAGCTTGGATCTAGGCAGGGCGGGGACTGAAGCTTTCTTT.

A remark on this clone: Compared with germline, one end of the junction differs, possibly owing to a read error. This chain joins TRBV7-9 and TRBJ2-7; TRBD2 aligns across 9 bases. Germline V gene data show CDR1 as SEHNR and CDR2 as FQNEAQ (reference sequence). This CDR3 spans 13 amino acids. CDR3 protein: CAGEETSGLSWFF. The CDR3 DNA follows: TGTGCTGGCGAGGAGACTAGCGGTCTCTCTTGGTTCTTC.

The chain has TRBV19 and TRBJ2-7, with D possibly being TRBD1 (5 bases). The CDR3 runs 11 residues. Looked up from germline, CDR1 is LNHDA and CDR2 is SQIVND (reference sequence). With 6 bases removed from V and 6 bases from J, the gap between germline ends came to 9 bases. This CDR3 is CASSNTGEQYF. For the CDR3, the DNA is TGTGCCAGTAGCAATACAGGCGAGCAGTACTTC.

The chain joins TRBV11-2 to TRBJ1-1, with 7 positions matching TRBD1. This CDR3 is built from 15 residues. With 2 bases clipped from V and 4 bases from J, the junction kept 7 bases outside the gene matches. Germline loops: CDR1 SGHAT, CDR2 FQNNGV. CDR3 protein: CASSLKQGLVTEAFF. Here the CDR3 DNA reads TGTGCCAGCAGCTTAAAACAGGGGTTGGTCACTGAAGCTTTCTTT.

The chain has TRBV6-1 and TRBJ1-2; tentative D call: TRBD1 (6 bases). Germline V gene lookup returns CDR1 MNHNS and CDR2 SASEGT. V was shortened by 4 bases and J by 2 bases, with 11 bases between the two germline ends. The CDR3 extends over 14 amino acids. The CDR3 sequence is CASSAIQGNYGYTF. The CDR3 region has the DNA TGTGCCAGCAGTGCAATTCAGGGGAACTATGGCTACACCTTC.

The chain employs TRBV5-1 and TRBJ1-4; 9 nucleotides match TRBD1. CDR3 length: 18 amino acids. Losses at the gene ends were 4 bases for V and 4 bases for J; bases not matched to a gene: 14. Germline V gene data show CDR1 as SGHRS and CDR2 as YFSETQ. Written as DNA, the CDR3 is TGCGCCAGCAGCGCTATGTCGGGACAGGGATTTTTTAATGAAAAACTGTTTTTT. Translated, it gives CASSAMSGQGFFNEKLFF.

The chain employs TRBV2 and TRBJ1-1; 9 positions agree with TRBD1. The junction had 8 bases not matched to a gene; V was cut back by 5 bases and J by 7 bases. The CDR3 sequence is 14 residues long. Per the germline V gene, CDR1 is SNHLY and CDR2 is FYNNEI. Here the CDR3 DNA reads TGTGCCAGCAGTCCCACAGGGGGCGCATTTGAAGCTTTCTTT. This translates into CASSPTGGAFEAFF.

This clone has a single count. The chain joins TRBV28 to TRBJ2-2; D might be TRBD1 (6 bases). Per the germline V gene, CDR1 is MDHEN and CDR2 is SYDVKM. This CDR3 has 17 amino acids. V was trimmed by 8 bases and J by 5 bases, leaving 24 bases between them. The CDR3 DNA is TGTGCCAGCCGATTATATAGGGGGACAAGGTGGACCGGGGAGCTGTTTTTT. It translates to CASRLYRGTRWTGELFF.

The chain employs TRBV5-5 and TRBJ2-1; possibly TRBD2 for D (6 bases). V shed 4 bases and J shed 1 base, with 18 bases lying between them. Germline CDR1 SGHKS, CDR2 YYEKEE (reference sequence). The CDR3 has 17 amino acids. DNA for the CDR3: TGTGCCAGCAGCACCGAGCCCGGGACTCCATCCTACAATGAGCAGTTCTTC. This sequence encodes CASSTEPGTPSYNEQFF.

The CDR3 reads CASSLALAGGPDTQYF. The CDR3 nucleotides are TGTGCCAGCAGCTTAGCCTTAGCGGGAGGTCCAGATACGCAGTATTTT. The chain carries TRBV7-9 and TRBJ2-3; 10 bases are a match to TRBD2. With V trimmed by 0 bases and J by 4 bases, 4 bases remained unmatched. The CDR3 contains 16 residues. Germline-derived CDR1 and CDR2 are SEHNR and FQNEAQ (reference sequence).

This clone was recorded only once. The CDR3 DNA reads TGTGCCAGTAGTGAGGGACAACTACAGGGCTATGGCTACACCTTC. It specifies CASSEGQLQGYGYTF. The V and J genes are TRBV19 and TRBJ1-2; tentative D call: TRBD1 (6 bases). Germline assignment: CDR1 LNHDA and CDR2 SQIVND (reference sequence). The CDR3 sequence is 15 residues long. V lost 5 bases, J lost 4 bases, and 17 bases lay in between. The full variable domain, with the rest looked up from reference TRBV19 and TRBJ1-2, is DGGITQSPKYLFRKEGQNVTLSCEQNLNHDAMYWYRQDPGQGLRLIYYSQIVNDFQKGDIAEGYSVSREKKESFPLTVTSAQKNPTAFYLCASSEGQLQGYGYTFGSGTRLTVV.

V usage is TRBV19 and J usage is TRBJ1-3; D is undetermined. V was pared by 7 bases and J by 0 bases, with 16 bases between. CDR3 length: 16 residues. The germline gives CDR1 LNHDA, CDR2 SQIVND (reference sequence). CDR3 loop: CASTPWHGDSGNTIYF. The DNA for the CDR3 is TGTGCCAGTACCCCCTGGCACGGAGACTCTGGAAACACCATATATTTT.

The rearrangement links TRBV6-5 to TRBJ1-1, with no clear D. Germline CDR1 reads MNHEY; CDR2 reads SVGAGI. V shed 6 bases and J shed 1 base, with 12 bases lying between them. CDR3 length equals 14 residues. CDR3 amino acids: CASSLRTGNTEAFF. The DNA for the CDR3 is TGTGCCAGCAGCCTAAGGACGGGGAACACTGAAGCTTTCTTT.